This TCR beta chain derives from a study of T cell responses to AZD1222 COVID-19 vaccine. Study background: Second doses were pooled across both intervals (about 4 or about 12 weeks).

Comment on this clone: The antigen remains unidentified.

Findings and caveats of the study: Seropositive AZD1222 recipients at baseline numbered only five or six. Targeting of unmutated variant regions was reportedly seen in nearly half of spike-specific TCRs.

The germline V gene encodes CDR1 SGHVS and CDR2 FQNEAQ. This CDR3 region has 14 residues. The germline V and J ends were trimmed by 1 base and 4 bases, with 10 bases remaining between them. Data came from immunoSEQ multiplex PCR; TCRdb stores just in-frame clones and leaves some out. The table includes about 180,000 clones, 87% detected once. The V call is TRBV7-8, the J call TRBJ2-5; D is uncertain. This clonotype was sampled from an adult in good health. The source material was peripheral blood, sampled on day 0 of AZD1222 vaccination. The CDR3 loop is CASSLGTARETQYF. The CDR3 DNA sequence: TGTGCCAGCAGCTTAGGGACCGCTCGAGAGACCCAGTACTTC.